This TCR beta chain came from a study of blood T cell repertoires in COVID-19. For the study at large: Spain, Italy and the United States supplied samples that represented acute and convalescent COVID-19. The cDNA or gDNA used as material had been derived from T cells, B-cell-depleted T cells, or PBMCs.

Seattle's enrolled individuals joined amid active infection and were then monitored longitudinally. In the original workflow: Amplification of reference gene primers was used by the study to estimate nucleated cell counts. Some clones are missing from TCRdb's copy, which holds only in-frame ones; the method was immunoSEQ multiplex PCR. Clone size and V and J calls were adopted from that table, with D and trimming inferred from the DNA. The repertoire holds over 150,000 clones, with roughly 86% as singletons. The clonotype was recovered from a man aged 55 to 70 with COVID-19, enrolled during active disease. The sequenced sample consisted of peripheral blood.

CDR3 in amino acids: CASSLDGTAYGYTF. The DNA for the CDR3 is TGTGCCAGCAGCTTAGACGGGACAGCCTATGGCTACACCTTC. The chain recombines TRBV7-2 with TRBJ1-2; 7 positions agree with TRBD1. The CDR3 has 14 amino acids. V lost 1 base to trimming and J lost 4 bases; unmatched junction nucleotides: 3. Germline lookup yields CDR1 SGHTA and CDR2 FQGNSA.